The 24 T cell receptor beta chains below come from one sample, sequenced in a study of blood T cell repertoires in COVID-19. Clones were read by immunoSEQ multiplex PCR, and TCRdb kept only the in-frame ones, dropping some. The profile covers some 250,000 clones, with 91% appearing a single time and around 1.3% taken by the ten largest. Sequencing used PBMCs or T cells enriched from blood (not recorded which). These receptors were obtained from a human donor in a cohort exposed to, infected with or recovered from COVID-19 (not recorded which). The donor label of this sample is uncertain.

The genes are TRBV9 and TRBJ1-5; 7 nucleotides match TRBD1. J lost 3 bases, V lost 0 bases, and 6 bases had no gene match. The CDR3 length is 16 residues. Germline CDR1 and CDR2: SGDLS and YYNGEE. CDR3 nucleotides: TGTGCCAGCAGCGTAGGGGCAGGGGGTATCAATCAGCCCCAGCATTTT. This sequence encodes CASSVGAGGINQPQHF.

The CDR3 region has the DNA TGTGCCAGTAGTCTAGGGGCATCTGGAAACACCATATATTTT. Protein sequence: CASSLGASGNTIYF. This sequence joins TRBV19 and TRBJ1-3, with a possible D match to TRBD1 (5 bases). CDR3 length equals 14 residues. V dropped 5 bases and J dropped 1 base, with 9 bases sitting between them. Looked up from germline, CDR1 is LNHDA and CDR2 is SQIVND (reference sequence).

V gene TRBV19 combines with J gene TRBJ2-3; unclear D gene. V was clipped by 4 bases and J by 2 bases, with 13 bases between them. CDR3 length: 15 amino acids. Germline-derived CDR1 and CDR2 are LNHDA and SQIVND (reference sequence). CDR3 sequence: CASSSQVSSTDTQYF. CDR3 DNA sequence: TGTGCCAGTAGTAGTCAGGTTTCCTCCACAGATACGCAGTATTTT.

The chain employs TRBV6-5 and TRBJ2-1; 9 bases line up with TRBD1. The CDR3 is 13 residues long. V lost 3 bases, J lost 8 bases, and 2 bases stayed unmatched. The germline gives CDR1 MNHEY, CDR2 SVGAGI. CDR3 nucleotides: TGTGCCAGCAGTTATGGGACAGGGTATGAGCAGTTCTTC. Translation gives CASSYGTGYEQFF.

The V and J genes are TRBV7-8 and TRBJ2-1, with a weak D call TRBD2 (7 bases). V lost 0 bases, J lost 7 bases, and 13 bases lay in between. The CDR3 loop spans 15 amino acids. Germline values: CDR1 SGHVS, CDR2 FQNEAQ. The CDR3 nucleotides are TGTGCCAGCAGCTTAGCGGGGGGGCTGGCGAATGAGCAGTTCTTC. Protein: CASSLAGGLANEQFF. The full variable domain, in which reference TRBV7-8 and TRBJ2-1 provide the parts outside the CDR3, is GAGVSQSPRYKVAKRGQDVALRCDPISGHVSLFWYQQALGQGPEFLTYFQNEAQLDKSGLPSDRFFAERPEGSVSTLKIQRTQQEDSAVYLCASSLAGGLANEQFFGPGTRLTVL.

The rearrangement links TRBV5-1 to TRBJ2-5; D may be TRBD2 (6 bases). CDR3 length equals 16 residues. The ends were cut back, 4 bases at V and 5 bases at J, with 21 bases in the middle. Germline V gene data show CDR1 as SGHRS and CDR2 as YFSETQ. The CDR3 sequence is CASSTGLFQPRETQYF. CDR3 DNA sequence: TGCGCCAGCAGCACGGGACTTTTCCAGCCCCGGGAGACCCAGTACTTC.

Here the CDR3 DNA reads TGTGCCAGCAGTTACTTTGTACAAGATCATGGCTATGGCTACACCTTC. Translation: CASSYFVQDHGYGYTF. The V gene is TRBV6-5, the J gene TRBJ1-2; D not certain. Trimming shortened V by 1 base and J by 4 bases, and 16 bases separated the two germline ends. The CDR3 runs 16 residues. Germline CDR1 reads MNHEY; CDR2 reads SVGAGI.

The chain is built from TRBV18 and TRBJ1-1; 9 positions agree with TRBD1. CDR1 is KGHSH, CDR2 LQKENI, per germline. This CDR3 region has 15 residues. Trimming cost V 3 bases and J 3 bases; bases outside gene matches: 5. The chain's CDR3 is CASSPGRDRDTEAFF. The CDR3 DNA reads as TGTGCCAGCTCACCTGGAAGGGACAGGGACACTGAAGCTTTCTTT.

The V call is TRBV24-1, the J call TRBJ2-1; TRBD2 agrees at 12 bases. The CDR3 length is 15 residues. Germline V gene data show CDR1 as KGHDR and CDR2 as SFDVKD. V trimming: 4 bases; J trimming: 8 bases; junction bases outside the gene matches: 5. The CDR3 sequence is CATSDRTSGDDEQFF. As DNA, the CDR3 is TGTGCCACCAGTGACCGGACTAGCGGGGACGATGAGCAGTTCTTC.

The CDR3, as DNA: TGTGCCAGCAGCCAAGATTCGGCGACAGGGGGGATTCATGGCTACACCTTC. It is translated as CASSQDSATGGIHGYTF. The gene calls are TRBV3-1 (or the pseudogene TRBV3-2) and TRBJ1-2; 9 nucleotides line up with TRBD1. CDR1 LGHDT and CDR2 YNNKEL come from the germline V gene (reference sequence). The CDR3 is 17 residues long. Trimming cost V 0 bases and J 6 bases; bases outside gene matches: 11.

The chain links TRBV30 to TRBJ1-5; the D gene is possibly TRBD1 (5 bases). Germline V gene lookup returns CDR1 GTSNPN and CDR2 SVGIG (reference sequence). V lost 1 base, J lost 3 bases, and 13 bases lay in between. This CDR3 is 15 amino acids long. This CDR3 is CAWSEGAFSNQPQHF. CDR3 DNA: TGTGCCTGGAGTGAAGGGGCCTTTTCCAATCAGCCCCAGCATTTT.

This clone was recorded once. This chain uses TRBV4-2 with TRBJ2-3; D is uncertain. The ends were cut back, 1 base at V and 4 bases at J, with 3 bases in the middle. The CDR3 runs to 12 residues. Germline CDR1 is LGHNA and CDR2 is YNFKEQ. CDR3 sequence: CASSQAADTQYF. In DNA, the CDR3 is TGTGCCAGCAGCCAAGCGGCAGATACGCAGTATTTT.

The chain employs TRBV5-6 and TRBJ2-7; D is possibly TRBD1 (5 bases). The CDR3 length is 16 residues. V was clipped by 0 bases and J by 6 bases, with 19 bases between them. CDR1 is SGHDT, CDR2 YYEEEE, per germline. As DNA, the CDR3 is TGTGCCAGCAGCTTGGGGGGCCACGGTGGGGCCCTCGAGCAGTACTTC. It specifies CASSLGGHGGALEQYF.

The chain carries TRBV14 and TRBJ2-3; 8 bases match TRBD1. The CDR3 contains 14 residues. V was clipped by 6 bases and J by 4 bases; unmatched bases: 6. Germline CDR1 is SGHDN and CDR2 is FVKESK. CDR3 sequence: CASRYGQGPDTQYF. The CDR3 nucleotides read TGTGCCAGCAGATACGGACAGGGACCAGATACGCAGTATTTT. The full variable domain, completed using reference TRBV14 and TRBJ2-3, is EAGVTQFPSHSVIEKGQTVTLRCDPISGHDNLYWYRRVMGKEIKFLLHFVKESKQDESGMPNNRFLAERTGGTYSTLKVQPAELEDSGVYFCASRYGQGPDTQYFGPGTRLTVL.

V usage is TRBV5-6 and J usage is TRBJ2-7; the match to TRBD1 covers 10 bases. J gave up 3 bases and V 0 bases, and 6 bases lay outside the gene matches. The CDR3 is 16 amino acids. Germline loops: CDR1 SGHDT, CDR2 YYEEEE. The CDR3 protein is CASSLAGTGAVYEQYF. The CDR3, as DNA: TGTGCCAGCAGCTTGGCCGGGACAGGGGCGGTCTACGAGCAGTACTTC.

The chain joins TRBV2 to TRBJ1-1, with D tentatively TRBD1 (5 bases). Trimming took 3 bases from V and 10 from J, leaving 9 bases between them. Germline V gene sequence: CDR1 SNHLY, CDR2 FYNNEI. CDR3 length: 11 amino acids. In nucleotides, the CDR3 is TGTGCCAGCAGTGACGACAGAACAGCTTTCTTT. It encodes CASSDDRTAFF.

The CDR3 sequence is CASSSQGLNTEAFF. Written as DNA, the CDR3 is TGTGCCAGCAGCTCCCAGGGGCTGAACACTGAAGCTTTCTTT. The chain is built from TRBV7-2 and TRBJ1-1; D may be TRBD1 (6 bases). This CDR3 region has 14 residues. Trimming pared 4 bases from V and 0 bases from J, leaving 9 bases between. The germline CDR1 and CDR2 sequences are SGHTA and FQGNSA.

The chain links TRBV4-3 to TRBJ1-2, with D perhaps TRBD1 (6 bases). The CDR3 has 15 amino acids. The V end lost 1 base, the J end lost 4 bases, and 13 bases lay between the germline ends. Per the germline V gene, CDR1 is LGHNA and CDR2 is YSLEER. The CDR3 DNA reads TGCGCCAGCAGCCAAGCTGCAGGCAGGGGCTATGGCTACACCTTC. This encodes CASSQAAGRGYGYTF.

This chain links TRBV4-2 with TRBJ1-2; TRBD1 might be the D (6 bases). The CDR3 length is 18 residues. From germline, CDR1 is LGHNA and CDR2 YNFKEQ. V shed 0 bases and J shed 2 bases, with 19 bases lying between them. The CDR3 here is CASSQDRGGGASNYGYTF. The CDR3 DNA reads TGTGCCAGCAGCCAAGATCGAGGCGGGGGGGCGTCCAACTATGGCTACACCTTC.

The chain links TRBV6-4 to TRBJ1-1, with 8 bases lining up with TRBD1. This CDR3 is 14 amino acids long. J lost 4 bases, V lost 0 bases, and 1 base had no gene match. Germline CDR1 MRHNA, CDR2 SNTAGT. The CDR3 DNA is TGTGCCAGCAGTGACTCGGACAGGGCCACTGAAGCTTTCTTT. Its protein is CASSDSDRATEAFF.

This chain joins TRBV19 and TRBJ1-1, with a weak D call TRBD1 (6 bases). The V gene lost 3 bases and the J gene lost 3 bases, with 17 bases spanning the gap. CDR3 size: 16 residues. The V gene's germline CDR1 is LNHDA and CDR2 SQIVND (reference sequence). This chain's CDR3 is CASSIGRAGADTEAFF. The CDR3 DNA is TGTGCCAGTAGTATCGGTCGGGCAGGGGCGGACACTGAAGCTTTCTTT.

CDR3 DNA sequence: TGCGCCAGCAGCTCTGATACAGCAATGAACACTGAAGCTTTCTTT. This encodes CASSSDTAMNTEAFF. This rearrangement joins TRBV5-1 to TRBJ1-1, with D unclear. CDR1 and CDR2 from the germline V gene are SGHRS and YFSETQ. V lost 3 bases and J 0 bases, leaving 12 bases between the germline ends. This CDR3 is built from 15 residues.

The gene calls are TRBV5-1 and TRBJ1-1; D not resolved. Trimming cost V 0 bases and J 4 bases, with 13 bases left between them. The CDR3 totals 15 residues. Looked up from germline, CDR1 is SGHRS and CDR2 is YFSETQ. The CDR3 DNA follows: TGCGCCAGCAGCTTGGAGCCCGGGAGGGCCACTGAAGCTTTCTTT. Translating it yields CASSLEPGRATEAFF.

For the CDR3, the DNA is TGTGCCAGCAGCCCGACTAGCGGGGGGGCCGCAGATACGCAGTATTTT. Translated, it gives CASSPTSGGAADTQYF. The chain joins TRBV7-2 to TRBJ2-3; TRBD2 agrees at 14 bases. Germline V gives CDR1 SGHTA, CDR2 FQGNSA. The CDR3 runs to 16 residues. After removal of 5 bases from V and 4 bases from J, the junction contained 5 bases not matched to a gene.